This T cell receptor (beta chain) was captured in a study of blood T cells in healthy people across ages. Overall study context: When template switching was applied, about one barcoded beta molecule was captured per two T cells.

Germline CDR1 reads SGHTA; CDR2 reads FQGNSA. The V and J ends lost 5 bases and 5 bases, in that order; junction bases with no gene match: 6. The CDR3 runs 14 residues. This clonotype was counted many times. It was with a sample-barcoded 5' primer and a J-beta primer mix that a second PCR of roughly 6 to 11 cycles was run. Each CDR3 protein is one row after TCRdb ran MiXCR on the 5' RACE reads. The data contain some 780,000 distinct CDR3 sequences, about 56% of them singletons. This clonotype was sampled from a man in his forties or fifties in good health. The chain links TRBV7-2 to TRBJ2-7; 10 bases are a match to TRBD2. The sequenced sample was blood. In nucleotides, the CDR3 is TGTGCCAGCAGCCCCGCTAGCGGGGGCCACGAGCAGTACTTC. Residues: CASSPASGGHEQYF.